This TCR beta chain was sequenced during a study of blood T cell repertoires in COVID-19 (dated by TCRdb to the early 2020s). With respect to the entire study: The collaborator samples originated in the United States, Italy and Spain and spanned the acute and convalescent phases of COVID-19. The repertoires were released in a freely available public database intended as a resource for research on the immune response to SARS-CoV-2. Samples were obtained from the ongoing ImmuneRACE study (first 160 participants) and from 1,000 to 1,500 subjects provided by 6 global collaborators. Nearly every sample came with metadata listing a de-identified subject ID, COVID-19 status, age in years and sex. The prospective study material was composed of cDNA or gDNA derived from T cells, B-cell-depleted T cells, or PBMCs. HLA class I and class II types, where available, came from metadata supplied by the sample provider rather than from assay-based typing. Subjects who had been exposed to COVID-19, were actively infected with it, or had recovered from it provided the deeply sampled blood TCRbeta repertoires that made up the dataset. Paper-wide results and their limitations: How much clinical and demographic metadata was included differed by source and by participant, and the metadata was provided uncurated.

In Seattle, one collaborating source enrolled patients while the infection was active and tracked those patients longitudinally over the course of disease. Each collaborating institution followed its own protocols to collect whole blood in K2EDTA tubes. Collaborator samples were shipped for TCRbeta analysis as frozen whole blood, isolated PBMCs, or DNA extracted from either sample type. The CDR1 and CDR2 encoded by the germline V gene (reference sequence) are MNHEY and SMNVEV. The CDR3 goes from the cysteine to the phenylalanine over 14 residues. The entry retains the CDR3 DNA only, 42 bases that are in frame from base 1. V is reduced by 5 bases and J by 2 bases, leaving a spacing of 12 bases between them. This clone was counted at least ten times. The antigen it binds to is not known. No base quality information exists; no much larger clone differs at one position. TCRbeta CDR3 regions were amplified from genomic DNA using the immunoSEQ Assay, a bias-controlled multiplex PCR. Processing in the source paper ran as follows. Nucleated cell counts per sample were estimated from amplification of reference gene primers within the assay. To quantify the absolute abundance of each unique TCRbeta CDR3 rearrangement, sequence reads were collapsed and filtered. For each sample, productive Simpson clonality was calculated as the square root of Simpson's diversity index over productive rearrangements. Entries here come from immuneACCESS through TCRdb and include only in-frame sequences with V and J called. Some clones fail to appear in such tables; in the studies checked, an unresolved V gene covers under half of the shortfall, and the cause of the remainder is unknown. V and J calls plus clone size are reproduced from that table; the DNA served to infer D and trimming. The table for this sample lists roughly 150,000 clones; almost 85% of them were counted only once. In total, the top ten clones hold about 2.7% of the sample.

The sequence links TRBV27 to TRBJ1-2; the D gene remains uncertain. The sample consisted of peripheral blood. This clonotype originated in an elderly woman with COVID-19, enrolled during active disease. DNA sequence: TGTGCCAGCAGTAAATCGACATTAAACTATGGCTACACCTTC. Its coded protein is CASSKSTLNYGYTF.